The rows below give T cell receptor beta chains drawn from one sample of a study of response to subunit inactivated influenza vaccine. TCRdb used MiXCR to reprocess the RT-PCR reads, holding one entry per CDR3 protein. The sample consists of roughly 760,000 distinct CDR3 sequences, around 21% of them appearing once. The sequenced sample was PBMCs from blood, obtained less than 6 days after vaccination. The receptors shown here come from a man aged 45-65 years who received an inactivated influenza vaccine. The conserved cysteine and the conserved F or W are not part of the CDR3 here.

V: TRBV7-2
J: TRBJ2-1
CDR3: ASSLGIDYNEQF

V: TRBV6-1
J: TRBJ2-1
CDR3: ASKGHTSSYNEQF

V: TRBV2
J: TRBJ2-3
CDR3: ASSEAQSGIAADTQY

V: TRBV28
J: TRBJ2-5
CDR3: ASSRGRATQETQY

V: TRBV14
J: TRBJ2-3
CDR3: ASSRLAGGSGLTDTQY

V: TRBV28
J: TRBJ1-1
CDR3: ASSTTYSERVGFTSEAF

V: TRBV4-3
J: TRBJ1-4
CDR3: ASSQPQGANEKLF

V: TRBV9
J: TRBJ2-3
CDR3: ASSVDERGAQY

V: TRBV20-1
J: TRBJ1-6
CDR3: SAEIGNSPLH

V: TRBV15
J: TRBJ2-1
CDR3: ATSREGLASNEQF

V: TRBV5-1
J: TRBJ2-6
CDR3: ASSLPIGANVLT

V: TRBV7-3
J: TRBJ2-1
CDR3: ASSLNIAGEQF

V: TRBV24-1
J: TRBJ2-7
CDR3: ATSDGNYEQY